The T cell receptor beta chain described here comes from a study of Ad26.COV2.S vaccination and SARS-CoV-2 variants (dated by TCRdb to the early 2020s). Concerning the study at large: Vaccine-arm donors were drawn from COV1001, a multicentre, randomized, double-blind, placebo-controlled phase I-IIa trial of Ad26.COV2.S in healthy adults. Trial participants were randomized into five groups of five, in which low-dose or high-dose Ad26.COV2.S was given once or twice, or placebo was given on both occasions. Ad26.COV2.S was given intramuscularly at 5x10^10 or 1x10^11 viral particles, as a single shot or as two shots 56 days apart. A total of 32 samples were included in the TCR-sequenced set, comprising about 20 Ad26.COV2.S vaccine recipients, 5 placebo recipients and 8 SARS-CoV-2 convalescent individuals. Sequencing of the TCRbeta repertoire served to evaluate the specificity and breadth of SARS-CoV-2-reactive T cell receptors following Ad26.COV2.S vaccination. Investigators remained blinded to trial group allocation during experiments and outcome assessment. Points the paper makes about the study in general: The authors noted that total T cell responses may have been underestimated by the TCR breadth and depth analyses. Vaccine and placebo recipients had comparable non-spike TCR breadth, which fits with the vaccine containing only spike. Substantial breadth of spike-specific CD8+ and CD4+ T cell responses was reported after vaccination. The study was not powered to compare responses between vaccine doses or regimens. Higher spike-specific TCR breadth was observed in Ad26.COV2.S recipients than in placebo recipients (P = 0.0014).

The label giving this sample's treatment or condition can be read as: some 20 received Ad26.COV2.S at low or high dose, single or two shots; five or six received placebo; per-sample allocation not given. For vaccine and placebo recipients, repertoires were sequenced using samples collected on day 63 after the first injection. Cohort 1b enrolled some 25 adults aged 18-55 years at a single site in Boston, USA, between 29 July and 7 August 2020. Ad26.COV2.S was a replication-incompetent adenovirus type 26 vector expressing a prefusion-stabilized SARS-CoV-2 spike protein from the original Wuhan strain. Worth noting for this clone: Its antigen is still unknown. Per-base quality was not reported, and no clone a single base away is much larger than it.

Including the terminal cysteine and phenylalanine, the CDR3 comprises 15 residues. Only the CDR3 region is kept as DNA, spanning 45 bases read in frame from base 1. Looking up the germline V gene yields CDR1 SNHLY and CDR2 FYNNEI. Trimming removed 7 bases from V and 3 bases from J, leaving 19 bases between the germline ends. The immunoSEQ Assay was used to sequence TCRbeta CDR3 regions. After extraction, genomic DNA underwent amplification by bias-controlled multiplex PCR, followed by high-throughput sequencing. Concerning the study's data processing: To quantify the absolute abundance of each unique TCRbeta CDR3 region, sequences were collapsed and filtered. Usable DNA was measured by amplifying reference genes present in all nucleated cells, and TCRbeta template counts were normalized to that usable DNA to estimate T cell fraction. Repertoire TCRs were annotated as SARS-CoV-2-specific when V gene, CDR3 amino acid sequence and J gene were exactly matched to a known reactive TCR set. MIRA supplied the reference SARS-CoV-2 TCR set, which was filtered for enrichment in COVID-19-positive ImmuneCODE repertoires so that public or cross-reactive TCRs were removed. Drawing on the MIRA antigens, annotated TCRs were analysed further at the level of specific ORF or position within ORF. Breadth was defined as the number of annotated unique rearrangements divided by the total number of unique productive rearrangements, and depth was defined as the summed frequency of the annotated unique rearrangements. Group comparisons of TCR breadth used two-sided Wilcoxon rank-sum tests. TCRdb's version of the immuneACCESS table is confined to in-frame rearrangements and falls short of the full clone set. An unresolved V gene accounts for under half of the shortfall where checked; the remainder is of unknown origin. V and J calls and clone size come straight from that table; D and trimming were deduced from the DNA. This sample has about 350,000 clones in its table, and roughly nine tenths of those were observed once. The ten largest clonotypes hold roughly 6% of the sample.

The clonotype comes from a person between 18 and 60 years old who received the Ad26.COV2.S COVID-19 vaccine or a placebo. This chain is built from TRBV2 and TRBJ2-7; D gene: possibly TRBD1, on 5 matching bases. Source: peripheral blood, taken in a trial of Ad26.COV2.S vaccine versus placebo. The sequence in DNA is TGTGCCAGCACCGAAACCCAGGGTTTTGTCTACGAGCAGTACTTC. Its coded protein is CASTETQGFVYEQYF.